The rows below give T cell receptor beta chains drawn from one sample of a study of CD8 T cells in Susac syndrome. From the immunoSEQ multiplex PCR reads, TCRdb called clonotypes with MiXCR, one entry per CDR3 protein. The data show more than 150,000 distinct CDR3 sequences, about 95% seen once. Sequencing was carried out using CD4+ T cells from PBMCs. The receptors originated from a human donor in good health. Both conserved end residues are part of each CDR3. D genes are given only for firm matches. Where a row states a size, it is once, few, many or the class of an expanded clone; other rows omit it.

CDR3 | D | J | size | V
CASSVAEGRDTQYF | NA | TRBJ2-3 | NA | TRBV9
CASSAGQGYGYTF | TRBD1 | TRBJ1-2 | NA | TRBV7-2
CASSTGQGENEQYF | TRBD1 | TRBJ2-7 | NA | TRBV7-9
CASSVTPLSSETQYF | NA | TRBJ2-5 | NA | TRBV9
CASSVQGAVGTGELFF | TRBD1 | TRBJ2-2 | NA | TRBV6-1
CASTTDRANTGELFF | TRBD1 | TRBJ2-2 | NA | TRBV5-1
CASSKAVNTEAFF | NA | TRBJ1-1 | few | TRBV6-1
CASTQRTGSDSPLHF | TRBD1 | TRBJ1-6 | NA | TRBV5-1
CASSLKGQGEQYF | TRBD1 | TRBJ2-7 | NA | TRBV7-2
CSARLELLPGNTIYF | NA | TRBJ1-3 | NA | TRBV20-1
CASSLSAVADTQYF | NA | TRBJ2-3 | once | TRBV4-2
CSAGNRNEKLFF | NA | TRBJ1-4 | NA | TRBV29-1
CASSRAETQYF | NA | TRBJ2-5 | few | TRBV5-6
CASTLGGAEAFF | NA | TRBJ1-1 | NA | TRBV3-1
CASSPRNTGELFF | NA | TRBJ2-2 | NA | TRBV7-2
CASRKASPEAFF | NA | TRBJ1-1 | NA | TRBV12-3/TRBV12-4
CATSVTRGRGYEQYF | NA | TRBJ2-7 | NA | TRBV15
CASSQTEGRSSPLHF | NA | TRBJ1-6 | NA | TRBV5-1
CASGREQYF | NA | TRBJ2-7 | NA | TRBV27
CAISGGDTQYF | NA | TRBJ2-3 | NA | TRBV10-3
CASSPGQAQSNYGYTF | TRBD1 | TRBJ1-2 | NA | TRBV7-9
CSAAASGSNEQFF | TRBD2 | TRBJ2-1 | NA | TRBV20-1
CAWSAFGQGKQYF | TRBD1 | TRBJ2-7 | NA | TRBV30
CASSLDGLSNYGYTF | NA | TRBJ1-2 | NA | TRBV5-1
CSVWRWTTSSYEQYF | NA | TRBJ2-7 | NA | TRBV29-1
CSATGGQGNEAFF | TRBD1 | TRBJ1-1 | once | TRBV20-1
CASSEPGRISYNEQFF | NA | TRBJ2-1 | NA | TRBV19
CSASRGTRDISYEQYF | TRBD2 | TRBJ2-7 | NA | TRBV20-1
CASSQGRGGDSLYNEQFF | NA | TRBJ2-1 | NA | TRBV4-3
CASSQAWGSVGAEQYF | NA | TRBJ2-7 | NA | TRBV3-1
CASSPSLRGTGELFF | NA | TRBJ2-2 | NA | TRBV5-1
CASSGSGGATDTQYF | TRBD2 | TRBJ2-3 | NA | TRBV7-2
CASSVRGNTEAFF | NA | TRBJ1-1 | few | TRBV2
CASRQEVGQPQHF | NA | TRBJ1-5 | NA | TRBV2
CAWSMAGETQYF | NA | TRBJ2-5 | NA | TRBV30
CATQDGGPTDTQYF | NA | TRBJ2-3 | NA | TRBV27
CASSQDYGTGNDQPQHF | NA | TRBJ1-5 | NA | TRBV3-1
CASSLTAQGRGGELFF | NA | TRBJ2-2 | NA | TRBV7-8
CSASRGDYGYTF | TRBD1 | TRBJ1-2 | NA | TRBV20-1
CASSYSWAGSGNIQYF | NA | TRBJ2-4 | once | TRBV6-5
CSARTGVGNIQYF | TRBD1 | TRBJ2-4 | NA | TRBV20-1
CASSQLGTVKHF | TRBD1 | TRBJ1-6 | NA | TRBV3-1
CASKGGSNQPQHF | NA | TRBJ1-5 | NA | TRBV27